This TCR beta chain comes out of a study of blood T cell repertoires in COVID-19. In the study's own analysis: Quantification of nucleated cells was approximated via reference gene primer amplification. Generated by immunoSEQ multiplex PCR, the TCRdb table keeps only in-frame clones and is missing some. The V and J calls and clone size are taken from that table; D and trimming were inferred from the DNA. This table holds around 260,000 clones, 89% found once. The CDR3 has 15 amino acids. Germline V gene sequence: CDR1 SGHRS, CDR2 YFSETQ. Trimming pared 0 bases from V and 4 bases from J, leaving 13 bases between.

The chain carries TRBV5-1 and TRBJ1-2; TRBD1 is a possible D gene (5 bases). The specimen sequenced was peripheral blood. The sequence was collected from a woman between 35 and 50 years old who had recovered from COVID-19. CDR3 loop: CASSLEGPGGYGYTF. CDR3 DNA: TGCGCCAGCAGCTTGGAGGGGCCGGGGGGCTATGGCTACACCTTC.